A single sample gave rise to the 27 T cell receptor beta chains below, sequenced in a study of tumour-infiltrating T cells in Burkitt lymphoma. The table came from immunoSEQ multiplex PCR; TCRdb's copy has only in-frame clones and leaves some out. The table records tens of thousands of clones, more than 25% of them present only once. Sequenced input: tumor tissue. These receptors were collected from a human donor with Burkitt lymphoma.

V gene TRBV4-1 combines with J gene TRBJ2-3, with a weak D call TRBD1 (6 bases). The V gene's germline CDR1 is MGHRA and CDR2 YSYEKL. This CDR3 contains 13 residues. Deletions cut 2 bases from V and 3 bases from J, with 6 bases between. CDR3 residues: CASSQQGTDTQYF. The CDR3 bases are TGCGCCAGCAGCCAACAGGGGACAGATACGCAGTATTTT.

This clone has more than one count but fewer than ten. This chain uses TRBV2 with TRBJ2-5; 8 bases line up with TRBD2. The germline V gene has CDR1 SNHLY and CDR2 FYNNEI. With 6 bases clipped from V and 3 bases from J, the junction kept 6 bases outside the gene matches. The length of the CDR3 is 14 residues. The CDR3 sequence is CASSGTSWKETQYF. CDR3 DNA sequence: TGTGCCAGCAGCGGGACTAGTTGGAAAGAGACCCAGTACTTC.

This chain joins TRBV7-2 and TRBJ2-5; TRBD2 agrees at 7 bases. V trimming: 5 bases; J trimming: 5 bases; junction bases outside the gene matches: 8. The CDR3 has 14 amino acids. Per germline, CDR1 SGHTA and CDR2 FQGNSA. The CDR3 DNA reads as TGTGCCAGCAGCCCTGCGGGAGTTCGGGAGACCCAGTACTTC. Its protein product is CASSPAGVRETQYF.

The rearrangement uses TRBV29-1 and TRBJ1-1; no firm D call. V was trimmed by 7 bases and J by 6 bases, leaving 15 bases between them. The CDR3 is 12 residues long. Germline values: CDR1 SQVTM, CDR2 ANQGSEA. The CDR3 sequence: CSGGSGGAEAFF. The DNA of the CDR3 is TGCAGCGGTGGGAGTGGTGGAGCTGAAGCTTTCTTT. Full variable domain (rest looked up from reference TRBV29-1 and TRBJ1-1): SAVISQKPSRDICQRGTSLTIQCQVDSQVTMMFWYRQQPGQSLTLIATANQGSEATYESGFVIDKFPISRPNLTFSTLTVSNMSPEDSSIYLCSGGSGGAEAFFGQGTRLTVV.

The J gene is TRBJ2-3, the V gene TRBV7-2; D call uncertain. V lost 5 bases and J 6 bases, leaving 6 bases between the germline ends. Germline lookup yields CDR1 SGHTA and CDR2 FQGNSA. This CDR3 is 11 amino acids long. CDR3 protein: CASSPRDTQYF. CDR3 DNA: TGTGCCAGCAGCCCGAGGGATACGCAGTATTTT. The full variable domain, with the rest looked up from reference TRBV7-2 and TRBJ2-3, is GAGVSQSPSNKVTEKGKDVELRCDPISGHTALYWYRQSLGQGLEFLIYFQGNSAPDKSGLPSDRFSAERTGGSVSTLTIQRTQQEDSAVYLCASSPRDTQYFGPGTRLTVL.

The chain links TRBV5-1 to TRBJ1-2, with 7 positions matching TRBD1. Trimming at V came to 3 bases and at J to 3 bases, leaving 2 bases not matched to a gene. The CDR3 is made up of 13 amino acids. The germline V gene has CDR1 SGHRS and CDR2 YFSETQ. The CDR3 protein is CASSSQGDYGYTF. CDR3 nucleotide sequence: TGCGCCAGCAGCTCTCAGGGGGACTATGGCTACACCTTC.

CDR3 sequence (DNA): TGTGCCAGCAGCGTAGCTGGGGTAGGCACAGATACGCAGTATTTT. This gives the protein CASSVAGVGTDTQYF. The J gene is TRBJ2-3, the V gene TRBV9; D gene unclear. The CDR3 runs 15 residues. Between the trimmed V and J ends, which lost 0 bases and 1 base, there was a span of 9 bases. Looked up from germline, CDR1 is SGDLS and CDR2 is YYNGEE.

V usage is TRBV19 and J usage is TRBJ1-5, with 7 bases aligning to TRBD1. Trimming cost V 5 bases and J 6 bases; bases outside gene matches: 10. Germline loops: CDR1 LNHDA, CDR2 SQIVND (reference sequence). This CDR3 comprises 15 residues. The CDR3 loop reads CASSDRTGKTQPQHF. The CDR3 coding sequence is TGTGCCAGTAGTGACCGGACAGGAAAGACTCAGCCCCAGCATTTT.

This clone was detected a few times. The chain joins TRBV13 to TRBJ2-7; D uncertain. The CDR3 has 15 residues. Germline CDR1 PRHDT, CDR2 FYEKMQ (reference sequence). Trimming removed 2 bases at V and 6 bases at J, with 17 bases between. CDR3 DNA: TGTGCCAGCAGCTTAATGCGACCCTTGAAGGGCGAGCAGTACTTC. Encoded protein: CASSLMRPLKGEQYF. The full variable domain, its missing parts supplied by reference TRBV13 and TRBJ2-7, is AAGVIQSPRHLIKEKRETATLKCYPIPRHDTVYWYQQGPGQDPQFLISFYEKMQSDKGSIPDRFSAQQFSDYHSELNMSSLELGDSALYFCASSLMRPLKGEQYFGPGTRLTVT.

The V and J genes are TRBV19 and TRBJ1-2; 12 bases are shared with TRBD1. The CDR3 has 16 amino acids. Germline lookup yields CDR1 LNHDA and CDR2 SQIVND (reference sequence). V trimming: 5 bases; J trimming: 2 bases; junction bases outside the gene matches: 6. The CDR3 sequence: CASSPGTGGNNYGYTF. CDR3 sequence (DNA): TGTGCCAGTAGTCCTGGGACAGGGGGCAACAACTATGGCTACACCTTC.

The V gene is TRBV18, the J gene TRBJ1-1, with D hard to call. The CDR3 consists of 14 residues. Deletions cut 3 bases from V and 1 base from J, with 9 bases between. Germline loops: CDR1 KGHSH, CDR2 LQKENI. The chain's CDR3 is CASSPGASNTEAFF. In nucleotides, the CDR3 is TGTGCCAGCTCACCGGGTGCGTCGAACACTGAAGCTTTCTTT. Full variable domain (missing parts from reference TRBV18 and TRBJ1-1): NAGVMQNPRHLVRRRGQEARLRCSPMKGHSHVYWYRQLPEEGLKFMVYLQKENIIDESGMPKERFSAEFPKEGPSILRIQQVVRGDSAAYFCASSPGASNTEAFFGQGTRLTVV.

The V gene is TRBV6-1, the J gene TRBJ1-5; weak D call: TRBD1 (5 bases). This CDR3 contains 15 residues. Deletions cut 5 bases from V and 12 bases from J, with 23 bases between. Per germline, CDR1 MNHNS and CDR2 SASEGT. The CDR3 region is CASSPRGGIRELQHF. In DNA, the CDR3 is TGTGCCAGCAGTCCCCGGGGGGGGATCAGAGAGCTCCAGCATTTT.

The CDR3 sequence: CASSLGMNTEAFF. CDR3 DNA: TGTGCCAGCTCCCTTGGAATGAACACTGAAGCTTTCTTT. The gene calls are TRBV6-5 and TRBJ1-1; the D is unclear. This CDR3 has 13 amino acids. Germline values: CDR1 MNHEY, CDR2 SVGAGI. V shed 8 bases and J shed 0 bases, with 10 bases lying between them.

The chain couples TRBV9 to TRBJ2-2, with D possibly matching TRBD1 (6 bases). This CDR3 region has 17 residues. V lost 3 bases, J lost 1 base, and 16 bases lay in between. The germline gives CDR1 SGDLS, CDR2 YYNGEE. DNA of the CDR3: TGTGCCAGCAGCGCCAGCCTAGGGGACATGAACACCGGGGAGCTGTTTTTT. Encoded protein: CASSASLGDMNTGELFF.

A few counts support this clone. The chain joins TRBV27 to TRBJ2-5; 7 bases map to TRBD1. The CDR3 is 17 residues long. CDR1 is MNHEY, CDR2 SMNVEV, per germline (reference sequence). V lost 0 bases, J lost 5 bases, and 12 bases stayed unmatched. Here the CDR3 DNA reads TGTGCCAGCAGTTTATCGCCCTATTGGGACAGTTGGGAGACCCAGTACTTC. This sequence encodes CASSLSPYWDSWETQYF.

V and J are TRBV7-3 and TRBJ2-7; 9 nucleotides agree with TRBD2. This CDR3 contains 14 residues. The V and J ends lost 9 bases and 4 bases, in that order; junction bases with no gene match: 10. Germline V gene sequence: CDR1 SGHTA, CDR2 FQGTGA. The CDR3 DNA follows: TGTGCCAGTCGGGGGACTAGCCAGATTTACGAGCAGTACTTC. Its translation is CASRGTSQIYEQYF.

This sequence joins TRBV4-3 and TRBJ2-3, with D perhaps assigned TRBD1 or TRBD2 (5 bases each). The CDR3 totals 15 residues. Trimming stripped 5 bases from V and 0 bases from J, with 12 bases between. Germline assignment: CDR1 LGHNA and CDR2 YSLEER. CDR3 residues: CASSFRGRSTDTQYF. In nucleotides, the CDR3 is TGCGCCAGCAGCTTTCGGGGCAGGAGCACAGATACGCAGTATTTT.

This clone was recorded a few times. CDR3 nucleotides: TGCGCCAGCAGCATTAAGGGGGTGGGGGATAATTCACCCCTCCACTTT. Translation gives CASSIKGVGDNSPLHF. The chain joins TRBV4-1 to TRBJ1-6; TRBD1 is a possible D gene (6 bases). From germline, CDR1 is MGHRA and CDR2 YSYEKL. Trimming took off 5 bases at V and 5 bases at J, with 16 bases between the two ends. CDR3 length: 16 amino acids.

This clone was counted only a few times. This chain connects TRBV2 to TRBJ1-1; 7 nucleotides align to TRBD1. V was clipped by 6 bases and J by 1 base; unmatched bases: 5. Germline lookup yields CDR1 SNHLY and CDR2 FYNNEI. This CDR3 spans 14 amino acids. The CDR3, as DNA: TGTGCCAGCAGGCACGGACAGGAGAACACTGAAGCTTTCTTT. It yields the protein CASRHGQENTEAFF.

The V and J genes are TRBV6-1 and TRBJ2-7; TRBD1 matches 10 bases. Germline V gives CDR1 MNHNS, CDR2 SASEGT. The CDR3 is 14 amino acids. Germline trimming cut 9 bases from V and 5 bases from J; bases unmatched to any gene: 10. The CDR3 here is CASHRDRGSHEQYF. The CDR3 nucleotides are TGTGCCAGTCACCGGGACAGGGGTTCCCACGAGCAGTACTTC.

The rearrangement uses TRBV19 and TRBJ1-5, with 9 positions matching TRBD1. The CDR3 sequence is 14 residues long. V shed 6 bases and J 2 bases; nucleotides not matched to a gene: 2. In germline, CDR1 is LNHDA, CDR2 SQIVND (reference sequence). CDR3 loop: CASRGDRGNQPQHF. The CDR3 region has the DNA TGTGCCAGTAGAGGGGACAGGGGCAATCAGCCCCAGCATTTT. Full variable domain (rest looked up from reference TRBV19 and TRBJ1-5): DGGITQSPKYLFRKEGQNVTLSCEQNLNHDAMYWYRQDPGQGLRLIYYSQIVNDFQKGDIAEGYSVSREKKESFPLTVTSAQKNPTAFYLCASRGDRGNQPQHFGDGTRLSIL.

The chain has TRBV7-9 and TRBJ2-7, with D perhaps being TRBD1 or TRBD2 (5 bases each). This CDR3 is built from 13 residues. Germline CDR1 is SEHNR and CDR2 is FQNEAQ (reference sequence). The V end was cut by 3 bases, the J end by 6 bases, with 12 bases between. The CDR3 is CASSFGDLGEQYF. Written as DNA, the CDR3 is TGTGCCAGCAGCTTTGGGGACCTGGGCGAGCAGTACTTC.

This chain joins TRBV5-1 and TRBJ1-4, with D perhaps TRBD1 (6 bases). This CDR3 comprises 15 residues. Per germline, CDR1 SGHRS and CDR2 YFSETQ. Trimming pared 4 bases from V and 7 bases from J, leaving 17 bases between. The CDR3 nucleotides read TGCGCCAGCAGCCCAGGGGACTGGCCCGGTGAAAAACTGTTTTTT. It is translated as CASSPGDWPGEKLFF. The whole variable domain, filled in from reference TRBV5-1 and TRBJ1-4, reads KAGVTQTPRYLIKTRGQQVTLSCSPISGHRSVSWYQQTPGQGLQFLFEYFSETQRNKGNFPGRFSGRQFSNSRSEMNVSTLELGDSALYLCASSPGDWPGEKLFFGSGTQLSVL.

J is TRBJ2-5 and V is TRBV7-2; 8 nucleotides line up with TRBD1. Germline CDR1 is SGHTA and CDR2 is FQGNSA. The CDR3 extends over 13 amino acids. After removal of 2 bases from V and 4 bases from J, the junction contained 0 bases not matched to a gene. The CDR3 here is CASSLTGGETQYF. CDR3 bases: TGTGCCAGCAGCTTAACAGGGGGAGAGACCCAGTACTTC.

The chain has TRBV5-1 and TRBJ2-1, with TRBD1 as a possible D gene (6 bases). Germline CDR1 reads SGHRS; CDR2 reads YFSETQ. Between the trimmed V and J ends, which lost 2 bases and 0 bases, there was a span of 12 bases. The length of the CDR3 is 16 residues. As DNA, the CDR3 is TGCGCCAGCAGCTTCACAGGGCCCGACTCCTACAATGAGCAGTTCTTC. Its translation: CASSFTGPDSYNEQFF.

This clone occurred a few times. The chain recombines TRBV11-2 with TRBJ2-5, with D perhaps matching TRBD1 or TRBD2 (5 bases each). This CDR3 has 13 amino acids. Germline assignment: CDR1 SGHAT and CDR2 FQNNGV. The V and J ends lost 6 bases and 2 bases respectively, with 10 bases between them. The CDR3 DNA follows: TGTGCCAGCAGTTGGGACGGACAAGAGACCCAGTACTTC. This translates into CASSWDGQETQYF. The full variable domain, completed using reference TRBV11-2 and TRBJ2-5, is EAGVAQSPRYKIIEKRQSVAFWCNPISGHATLYWYQQILGQGPKLLIQFQNNGVVDDSQLPKDRFSAERLKGVDSTLKIQPAKLEDSAVYLCASSWDGQETQYFGPGTRLLVL.

The chain combines TRBV7-3 with TRBJ1-2; TRBD1 is a possible D gene (5 bases). V lost 4 bases and J 3 bases, leaving 12 bases between the germline ends. This CDR3 is built from 14 residues. CDR1 is SGHTA and CDR2 is FQGTGA in the germline V gene. The CDR3 coding sequence is TGTGCCAGCAGCTCCCACGGGGCGGACTATGGCTACACCTTC. Translating it yields CASSSHGADYGYTF.